The sequence of this TCR beta chain was determined in a study of blood T cell repertoires in COVID-19. The overall study: COVID-19 samples from acute and convalescent phases originated in the United States, Italy and Spain. PBMCs, B-cell-depleted T cells, or T cells were the source of the cDNA or gDNA that made up the material.

In the original analysis: Amplifying reference gene primers gave estimates of nucleated cell counts. Assay: immunoSEQ multiplex PCR; the TCRdb copy retains only in-frame clones and omits some. V and J calls and clone size are those listed in that table; D and trimming were worked out from the DNA. This table has some 55,000 clones, 85% to 95% appearing once. Sequencing was carried out using peripheral blood. The TCR originated in a human donor in a cohort sampled during active COVID-19.

CDR3 DNA sequence: TGCGCCAGCCTTGACTTGATTCGGGAGACCCAGTACTTC. Translation gives CASLDLIRETQYF. V is TRBV10-2 and J is TRBJ2-5; D not certain. The CDR3 has 13 residues. V lost 8 bases, J lost 5 bases, and 15 bases lay in between. Looked up from germline, CDR1 is WSHSY and CDR2 is SAAADI.